Listed below are T cell receptor beta chains from one sample, sequenced in a study of blood T cell repertoires in COVID-19. Method: immunoSEQ multiplex PCR; TCRdb's copy keeps in-frame clones and lacks some. The table includes under 200,000 clones, about 88% detected once. Sequenced sample: peripheral blood. These TCRs come from a man in his fifties or sixties with COVID-19, enrolled during active disease. Both conserved end residues are part of each CDR3. D genes are given only for firm matches. For some rows the clone size is stated as once, few or many, or as a class when expanded; others skip it.

v_call	clone_size	d_call	j_call	cdr3_nt	cdr3_aa
TRBV27	once	TRBD1	TRBJ1-6	TGTGCCAGCAGCCCGGACAGGAGCTCCTATAATTCACCCCTCCACTTT	CASSPDRSSYNSPLHF
TRBV6-6	NA	NA	TRBJ2-7	TGTGCCAGCAGGCACAGGGTCTCTCGCTCCTACGAGCAGTACTTC	CASRHRVSRSYEQYF
TRBV4-1	NA	NA	TRBJ1-1	TGCGCCAGCAGCCAAGAGAGGGCAGATGAAGCTTTCTTT	CASSQERADEAFF
TRBV12-3/TRBV12-4	NA	NA	TRBJ2-1	TGTGCCAGCAGTTTAGCCCTAGGCGATGAGCAGTTCTTC	CASSLALGDEQFF
TRBV2	NA	TRBD1	TRBJ1-2	TGTGCCAGCAGGACAGGGGGCAACGGTGGCTACACCTTC	CASRTGGNGGYTF
TRBV5-3	NA	NA	TRBJ2-3	TGTGCCAGAAGCTGGCTAGCGACTAGCACAGATACGCAGTATTTT	CARSWLATSTDTQYF
TRBV19	NA	TRBD2	TRBJ2-3	TGTGCCAGTAGTCCGAGCGGGGCTAGCACAGATACGCAGTATTTT	CASSPSGASTDTQYF
TRBV23-1	NA	NA	TRBJ2-5	TGCGCCAGCTGGAGGGGGGGCCCGCATCAGGAGACCCAGTACTTC	CASWRGGPHQETQYF
TRBV10-3	NA	NA	TRBJ1-6	TGTGCCATCAAATCAACAGGTAGCTCCTATAATTCACCCCTCCACTTT	CAIKSTGSSYNSPLHF
TRBV2	NA	NA	TRBJ1-2	TGTGCCAGCAGTGAAGCGAGCCTAATCTATGGCTACACCTTC	CASSEASLIYGYTF
TRBV7-9	NA	TRBD2	TRBJ2-7	TGTGCCAGCAGCTTAGTAGCCACTGTGGGCGGGAGGGACGAGCAGTACTTC	CASSLVATVGGRDEQYF
TRBV29-1	few	NA	TRBJ1-1	TGCAGCTCGACTCGGGGGGAGGTGAACACTGAAGCTTTCTTT	CSSTRGEVNTEAFF
TRBV20-1	few	NA	TRBJ2-1	TGCAGTGCTAGTTCCCAGGACTCCTACAATGAGCAGTTCTTC	CSASSQDSYNEQFF